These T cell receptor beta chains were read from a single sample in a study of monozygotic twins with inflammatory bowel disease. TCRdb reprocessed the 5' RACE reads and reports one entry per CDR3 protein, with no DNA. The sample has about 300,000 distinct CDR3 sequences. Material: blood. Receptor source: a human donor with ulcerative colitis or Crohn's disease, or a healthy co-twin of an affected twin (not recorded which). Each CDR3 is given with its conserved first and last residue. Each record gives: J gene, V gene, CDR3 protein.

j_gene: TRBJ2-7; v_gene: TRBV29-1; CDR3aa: CSVVQTYEQYF
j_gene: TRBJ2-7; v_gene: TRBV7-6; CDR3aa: CASSLATSGGYEQYF
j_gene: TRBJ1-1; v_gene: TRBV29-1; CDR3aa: CSGDSPGATEAFF
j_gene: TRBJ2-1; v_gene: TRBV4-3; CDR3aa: CASSQDREDEQFF
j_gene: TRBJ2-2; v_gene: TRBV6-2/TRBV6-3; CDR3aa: CASSYGVRANTGELFF
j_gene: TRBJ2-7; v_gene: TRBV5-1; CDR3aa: CASSLVAGVGGEQYF
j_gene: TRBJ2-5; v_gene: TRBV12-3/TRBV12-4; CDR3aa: CASTGALTSDFSGETQYF
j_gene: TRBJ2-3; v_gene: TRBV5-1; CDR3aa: CASSLAKTAVGTDTQYF
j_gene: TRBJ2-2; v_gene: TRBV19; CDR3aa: CASSMAGEHTGELFF
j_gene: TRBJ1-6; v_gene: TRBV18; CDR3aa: CASYGGYNSPLHF
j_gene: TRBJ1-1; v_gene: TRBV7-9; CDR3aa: CASSATEVTEAFF
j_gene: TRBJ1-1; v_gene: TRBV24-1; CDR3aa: CATSGGQGSGEAFF
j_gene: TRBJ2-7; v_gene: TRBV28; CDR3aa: CASWQGFGRYEQYF
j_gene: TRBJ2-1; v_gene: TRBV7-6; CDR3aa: CASSPLRLAAVGNEQFF
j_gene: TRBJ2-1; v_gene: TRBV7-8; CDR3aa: CASSPPRDNEQFF
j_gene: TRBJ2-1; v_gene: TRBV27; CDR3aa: CASKPGTSGYNEQFF
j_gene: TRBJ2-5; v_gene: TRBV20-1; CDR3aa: CSASPAETQYF
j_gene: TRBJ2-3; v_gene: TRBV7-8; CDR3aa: CASIDIAGTSTDTQYF
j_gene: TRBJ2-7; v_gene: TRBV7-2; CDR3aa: CASSPQDRRAYEQYF
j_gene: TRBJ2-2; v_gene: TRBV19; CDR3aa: CASSSAGTATGELFF
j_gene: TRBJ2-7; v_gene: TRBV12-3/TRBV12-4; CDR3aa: CASSQNDRVSEYF
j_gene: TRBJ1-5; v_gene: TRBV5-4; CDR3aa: CASSNGQGQPQHF
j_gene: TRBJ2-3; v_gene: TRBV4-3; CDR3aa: CASSPGYFSTDTQYF
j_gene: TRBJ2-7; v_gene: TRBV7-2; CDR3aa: CASSGHVNSYEQYF
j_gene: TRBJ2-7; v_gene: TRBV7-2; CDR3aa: CASGSQLPREQYF
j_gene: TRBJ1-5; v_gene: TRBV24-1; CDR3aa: CATSDFGGQPQHF
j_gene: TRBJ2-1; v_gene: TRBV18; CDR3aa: CASSPGQTPLNEQFF
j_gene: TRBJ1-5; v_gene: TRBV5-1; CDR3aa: CASSNGGAGQPQHF
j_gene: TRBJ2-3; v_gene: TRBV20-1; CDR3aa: CSARVAGGIDTQYF
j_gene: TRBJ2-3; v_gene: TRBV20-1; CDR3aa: CSASPGRMSTDTQYF
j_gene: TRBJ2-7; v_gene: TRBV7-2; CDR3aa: CASSLIGAYYEQYF
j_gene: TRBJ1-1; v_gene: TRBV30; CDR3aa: CAGKRQPAENTEAFF
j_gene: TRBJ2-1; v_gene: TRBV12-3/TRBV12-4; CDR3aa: CASSLAGWGSSYNEQFF
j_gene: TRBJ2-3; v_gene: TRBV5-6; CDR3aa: CASSFRDRGSTQYF
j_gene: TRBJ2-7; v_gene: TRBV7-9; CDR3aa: CASSLQGWPEQYF
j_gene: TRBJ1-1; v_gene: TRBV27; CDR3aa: CASSLGFPGNTEAFF
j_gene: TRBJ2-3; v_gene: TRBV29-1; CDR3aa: CSVEEGGVPYF
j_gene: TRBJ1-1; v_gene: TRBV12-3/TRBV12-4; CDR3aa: CASSFRREEAFF
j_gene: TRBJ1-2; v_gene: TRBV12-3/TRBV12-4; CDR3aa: CASSLRQGKRSYTF
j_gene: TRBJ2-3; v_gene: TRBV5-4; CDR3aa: CASGSAGDTDTQYF
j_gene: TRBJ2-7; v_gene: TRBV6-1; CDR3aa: CASRQQGIGSYEQYF
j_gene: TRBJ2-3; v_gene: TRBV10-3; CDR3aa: CAISSGGTGVDTQYF
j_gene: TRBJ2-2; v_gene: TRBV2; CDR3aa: CASSVVSGGVNTGELFF
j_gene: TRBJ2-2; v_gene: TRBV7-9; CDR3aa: CASTSNTGELFF
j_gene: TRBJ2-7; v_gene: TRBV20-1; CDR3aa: CSARGRGYEQYF
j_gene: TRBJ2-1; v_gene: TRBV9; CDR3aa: CASSEAMNEQFF
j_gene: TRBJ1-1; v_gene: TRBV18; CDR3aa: CASSALPGQGKEAFF
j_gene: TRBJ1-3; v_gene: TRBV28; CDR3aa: CASSLGDGGNTIYF
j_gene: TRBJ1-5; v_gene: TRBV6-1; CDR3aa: CASSPRGRNQPQHF
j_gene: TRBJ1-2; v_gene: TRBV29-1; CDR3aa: CSVGVGAYGYTF
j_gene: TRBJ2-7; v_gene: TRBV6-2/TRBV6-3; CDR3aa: CASSYDRGRPESSYEQYF
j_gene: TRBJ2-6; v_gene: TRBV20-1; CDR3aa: CSAREFRETPSGANVLTF
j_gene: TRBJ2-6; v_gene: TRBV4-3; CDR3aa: CASSQVRTGGNVLTF
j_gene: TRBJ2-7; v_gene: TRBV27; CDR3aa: CASLGQGVSYEQYF
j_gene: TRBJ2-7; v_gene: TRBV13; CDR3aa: CASTRTSAAGYFSGEQYF
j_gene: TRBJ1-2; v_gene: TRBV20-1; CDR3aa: CSAGENYGYTF
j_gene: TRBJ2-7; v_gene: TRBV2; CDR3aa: CASKQTGIYEQYF
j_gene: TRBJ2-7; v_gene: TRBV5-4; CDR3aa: CAISLKVGFVYEQYF
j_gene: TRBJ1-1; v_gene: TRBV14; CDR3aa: CASSQGQKAEAFF